This T cell receptor (beta chain) is drawn from a study of cytomegalovirus exposure and HLA in healthy donors. This CDR3 spans 15 amino acids. Germline V gene lookup returns CDR1 SGHDN and CDR2 FVKESK. V trimming: 3 bases; J trimming: 2 bases; junction bases outside the gene matches: 5. Use of 60 Vbeta and 13 Jbeta primers characterized the PCR. Profiled with immunoSEQ multiplex PCR; TCRdb holds only in-frame clones, not every one. Of under 250,000 clones listed, about 82% are singletons. This TCR came from a woman aged 50 to 65 in good health and CMV-seronegative. The V gene is TRBV14, the J gene TRBJ2-7; 9 positions match TRBD2. The specimen sequenced was PBMCs. The CDR3 coding sequence is TGTGCCAGCAGCCAGTTTAGCGGGAGCGCCTACGAGCAGTACTTC. Translating gives CASSQFSGSAYEQYF.